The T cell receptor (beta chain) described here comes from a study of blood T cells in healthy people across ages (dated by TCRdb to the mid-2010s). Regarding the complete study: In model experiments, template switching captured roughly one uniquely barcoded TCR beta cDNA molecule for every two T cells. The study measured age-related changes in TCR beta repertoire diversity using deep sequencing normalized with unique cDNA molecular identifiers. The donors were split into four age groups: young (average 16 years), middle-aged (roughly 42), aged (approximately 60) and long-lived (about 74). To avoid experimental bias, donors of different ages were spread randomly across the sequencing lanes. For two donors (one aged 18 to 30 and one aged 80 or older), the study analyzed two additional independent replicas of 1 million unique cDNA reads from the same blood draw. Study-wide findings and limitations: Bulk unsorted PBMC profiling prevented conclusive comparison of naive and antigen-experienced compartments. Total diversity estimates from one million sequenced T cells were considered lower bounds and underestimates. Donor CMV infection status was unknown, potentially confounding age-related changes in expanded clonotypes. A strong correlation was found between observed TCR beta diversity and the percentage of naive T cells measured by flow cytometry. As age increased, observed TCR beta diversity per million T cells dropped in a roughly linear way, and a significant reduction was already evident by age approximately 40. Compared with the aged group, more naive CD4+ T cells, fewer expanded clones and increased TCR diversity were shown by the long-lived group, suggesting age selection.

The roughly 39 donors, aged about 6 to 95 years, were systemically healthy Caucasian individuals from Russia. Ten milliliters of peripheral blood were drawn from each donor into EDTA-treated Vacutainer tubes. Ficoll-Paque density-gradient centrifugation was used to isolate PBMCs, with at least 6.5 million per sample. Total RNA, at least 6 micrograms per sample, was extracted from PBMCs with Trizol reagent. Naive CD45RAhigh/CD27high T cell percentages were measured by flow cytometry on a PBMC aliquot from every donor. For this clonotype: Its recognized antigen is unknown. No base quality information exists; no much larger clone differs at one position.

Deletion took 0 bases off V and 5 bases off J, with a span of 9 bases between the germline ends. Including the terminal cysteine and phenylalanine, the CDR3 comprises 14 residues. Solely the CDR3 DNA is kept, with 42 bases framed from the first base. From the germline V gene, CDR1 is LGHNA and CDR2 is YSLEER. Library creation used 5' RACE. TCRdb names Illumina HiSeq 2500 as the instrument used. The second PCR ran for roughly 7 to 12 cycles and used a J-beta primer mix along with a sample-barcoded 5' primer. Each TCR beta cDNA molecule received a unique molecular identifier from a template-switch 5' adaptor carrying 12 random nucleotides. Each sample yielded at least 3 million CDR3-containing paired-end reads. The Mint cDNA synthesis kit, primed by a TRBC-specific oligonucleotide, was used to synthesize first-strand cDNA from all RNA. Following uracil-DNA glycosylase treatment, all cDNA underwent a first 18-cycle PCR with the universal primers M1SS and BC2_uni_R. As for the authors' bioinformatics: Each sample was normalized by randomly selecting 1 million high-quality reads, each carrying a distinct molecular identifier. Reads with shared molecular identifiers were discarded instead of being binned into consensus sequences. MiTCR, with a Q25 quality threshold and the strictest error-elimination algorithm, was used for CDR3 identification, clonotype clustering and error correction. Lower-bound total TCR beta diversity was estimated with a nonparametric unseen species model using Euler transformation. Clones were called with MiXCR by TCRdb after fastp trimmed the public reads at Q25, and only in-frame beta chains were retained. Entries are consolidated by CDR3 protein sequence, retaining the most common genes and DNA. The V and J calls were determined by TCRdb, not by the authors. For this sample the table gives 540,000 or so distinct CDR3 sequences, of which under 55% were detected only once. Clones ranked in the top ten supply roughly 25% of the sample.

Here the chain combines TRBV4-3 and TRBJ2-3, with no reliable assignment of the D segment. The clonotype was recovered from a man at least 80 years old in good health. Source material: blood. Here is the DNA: TGCGCCAGCAGCCAAGAGGGTATAGGAGATACGCAGTATTTT. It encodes CASSQEGIGDTQYF.